This T cell receptor beta chain is from a study of blood T cells in healthy people across ages (dated by TCRdb to the mid-2010s). Regarding the study in general: Template switching captured roughly one uniquely barcoded TCR beta cDNA molecule per two T cells in model experiments. To track age-related changes in TCR beta repertoire diversity, the study relied on deep sequencing normalized with unique cDNA molecular identifiers. The donors were divided into four age groups: young (average around 16 years), middle-aged (almost 40), aged (approximately 59) and long-lived (roughly 86). Donors of different ages were randomly distributed across sequencing lanes to avoid experimental bias. The study analyzed two additional independent replicas of 1 million unique cDNA reads from the same blood draw for two donors, one aged 18 to 29 and one aged 80 or older. General conclusions and limits of the study: Bulk unsorted PBMC profiling prevented conclusive comparison of naive and antigen-experienced compartments. As age increased, observed TCR beta diversity per million T cells dropped in a roughly linear way, and a significant reduction was already evident by age 40. The percentage of naive T cells measured by flow cytometry correlated strongly with observed TCR beta diversity. Because donor CMV infection status was unknown, age-related changes in expanded clonotypes were potentially confounded. Compared with the aged group, the long-lived group had more naive CD4+ T cells, fewer expanded clones and increased TCR diversity, a pattern suggesting age selection. Estimates of total diversity based on one million sequenced T cells were regarded as lower bounds and as underestimates.

The germline V gene encodes CDR1 GTSNPN and CDR2 SVGIG (reference sequence). Including cysteine and phenylalanine, the CDR3 has 16 amino acids. CDR3 DNA is the only sequence kept; it has 48 bases, read in frame from the first base. The junction shows trimming of 2 bases on V and 2 bases on J, plus 13 bases between the germline ends. Library preparation was by 5' RACE. Sequencer: Illumina HiSeq 2500. A second PCR of roughly 7 to 12 cycles was performed with a sample-barcoded 5' primer and a J-beta primer mix. A unique molecular identifier was introduced onto each TCR beta cDNA molecule by a template-switch 5' adaptor carrying 12 random nucleotides. At least 2.5 million CDR3-containing paired-end reads were obtained from each sample. All of the RNA was converted into first-strand cDNA using the Mint cDNA synthesis kit, with a TRBC-specific oligonucleotide serving as the primer. After uracil-DNA glycosylase treatment, a first 18-cycle PCR used universal primers M1SS and BC2_uni_R on all cDNA. The original methods were these. Each sample was normalized by randomly selecting 1 million high-quality reads, each carrying a distinct molecular identifier. Instead of being binned into consensus sequences, reads with shared molecular identifiers were discarded. CDR3 identification, clonotype clustering and error correction used MiTCR with a Q25 quality threshold and the strictest error-elimination algorithm. A nonparametric unseen species model with Euler transformation was used to estimate lower-bound total TCR beta diversity. TCRdb handled the public reads itself, with Q25 trimming in fastp and clone calling in MiXCR, and kept productive beta chains. All rows with the same CDR3 protein become a single entry with the most common DNA and genes. The V and J calls were not made by the authors but by TCRdb's processing. A total of fewer than 700,000 distinct CDR3 sequences appear in this sample, around 43% of them only once. The ten largest account for 30% of the sample.

This clonotype was detected a few times. Its antigen is not yet known. No clone much larger than this one lies a single base away; base qualities are absent. Systemically healthy Caucasian individuals from Russia, around 39 in total and aged about 6 to 95 years, were included as donors. Around 9.8 milliliters of peripheral blood were collected from each donor into EDTA-treated Vacutainer tubes. Ficoll-Paque density-gradient centrifugation was used to isolate PBMCs, with at least 7 million per sample. Total RNA, at least 6 micrograms per sample, was extracted from PBMCs with Trizol reagent. Naive CD45RAhigh/CD27high T cell percentages were measured by flow cytometry on a PBMC aliquot from every donor.

The source material was blood. The TCR originated in a man older than 75 in good health. Recombination linked TRBV30 to TRBJ2-6; no D gene can be assigned with confidence. CDR3 sequence: CAWSLPVGTGANVLTF. The nucleotide sequence reads TGTGCCTGGAGTCTCCCCGTGGGGACTGGGGCCAACGTCCTGACTTTC.